The rows below give T cell receptor beta chains drawn from one sample of a study of T cells in Graves' hyperthyroidism and ophthalmopathy. MiXCR, run by TCRdb on the multiplex PCR reads, gives a single entry per CDR3 protein. The sample lists approximately 590,000 distinct CDR3 sequences, about half occurring once. The sequencing sample was made of peripheral blood or thyroid tissue (not recorded which). The receptors were sampled from a woman between 18 and 29 years old with Graves' hyperthyroidism. Each CDR3 is given with its conserved first and last residue. Fields, in order: CDR3 protein, V gene, J gene.

CATRGTGNTEAFF	TRBV5-1	TRBJ1-1
CASSETSRYNQPQHF	TRBV2	TRBJ1-5
CSARDRDGYNYGYTF	TRBV20-1	TRBJ1-2
CSVEGVNTEAFF	TRBV29-1	TRBJ1-1
CATSSGGLAGGETQYF	TRBV15	TRBJ2-5
CASSAAEVAGELFF	TRBV12-3/TRBV12-4	TRBJ2-2
CAISEGVGGSPYEQYF	TRBV10-3	TRBJ2-7
CASLDRANTEAFF	TRBV25-1	TRBJ1-1
CASSVWTGGPEAFF	TRBV9	TRBJ1-1
CATGAGSQETQYF	TRBV10-3	TRBJ2-5
CARSTRNTEAFF	TRBV19	TRBJ1-1
CASSRDRGNQPQHF	TRBV2	TRBJ1-5
CASSPTVGYGYTF	TRBV6-5	TRBJ1-2
CASSPAGYEQYF	TRBV12-3/TRBV12-4	TRBJ2-7
CASSFGTSSRGYTF	TRBV7-9	TRBJ1-2
CASSERQGYGYTF	TRBV6-1	TRBJ1-2
CAISDGATGYNQPQHF	TRBV10-3	TRBJ1-5
CASKSSSRGIYGYTF	TRBV10-2	TRBJ1-2
CASRLLSGGAVGYTF	TRBV5-6	TRBJ1-2
CSARGRRSSYEQYF	TRBV20-1	TRBJ2-7
CASSRGSQETQYF	TRBV7-7	TRBJ2-5
CASSSGQGIYEQYF	TRBV7-2	TRBJ2-7